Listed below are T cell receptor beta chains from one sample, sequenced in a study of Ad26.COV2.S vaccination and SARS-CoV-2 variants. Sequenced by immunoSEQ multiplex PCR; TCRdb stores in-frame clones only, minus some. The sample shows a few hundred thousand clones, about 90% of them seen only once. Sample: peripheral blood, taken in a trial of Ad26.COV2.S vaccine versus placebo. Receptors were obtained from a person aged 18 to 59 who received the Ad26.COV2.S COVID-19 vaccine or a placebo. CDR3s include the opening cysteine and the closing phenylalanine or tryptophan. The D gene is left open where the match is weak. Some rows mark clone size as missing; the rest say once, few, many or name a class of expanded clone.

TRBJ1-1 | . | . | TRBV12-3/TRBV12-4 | CASSFPSIPEAFF | TGTGCCAGCAGTTTTCCTTCTATTCCTGAAGCTTTCTTT
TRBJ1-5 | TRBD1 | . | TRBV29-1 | CSVRTGGSRVQHF | TGCAGCGTTCGTACAGGGGGCTCCCGGGTTCAACATTTT
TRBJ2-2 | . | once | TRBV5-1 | CASIPGAQVNTGELFF | TGCGCCAGCATTCCGGGGGCCCAGGTCAACACCGGGGAGCTGTTTTTT
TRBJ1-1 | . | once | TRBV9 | CASSVVPNTEAFF | TGTGCCAGCAGCGTAGTCCCGAACACTGAAGCTTTCTTT
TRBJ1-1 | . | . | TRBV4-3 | CASSQDLGPMNTEAFF | TGCGCCAGCAGCCAAGATCTTGGACCGATGAACACTGAAGCTTTCTTT
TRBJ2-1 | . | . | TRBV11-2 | CASSPNGPQGLGNEQFF | TGTGCCAGCAGCCCAAATGGCCCACAGGGTCTGGGGAATGAGCAGTTCTTC
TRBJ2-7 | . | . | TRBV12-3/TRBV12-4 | CASSLEVHYEQYF | TGTGCCAGCAGTTTAGAGGTCCACTACGAGCAGTACTTC
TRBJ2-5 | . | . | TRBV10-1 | CASSAGPWETQYF | TGCGCCAGCAGTGCGGGTCCCTGGGAGACCCAGTACTTC
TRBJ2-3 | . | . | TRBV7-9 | CASSIRADTQYF | TGTGCCAGCAGCATCAGGGCAGATACGCAGTATTTT
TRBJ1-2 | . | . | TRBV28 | CASSLRGSSYTF | TGTGCCAGCAGTTTAAGAGGGAGTAGCTACACCTTC
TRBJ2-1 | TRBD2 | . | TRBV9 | CASSGRTSGGAGEQFF | TGTGCCAGCAGCGGGAGGACTAGCGGGGGGGCTGGTGAGCAGTTCTTC
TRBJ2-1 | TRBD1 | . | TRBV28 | CASSPRDSAYNEQFF | TGTGCCAGCAGTCCTAGGGACAGCGCTTACAATGAGCAGTTCTTC
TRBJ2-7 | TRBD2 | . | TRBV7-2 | CASSPGTSGGGRYF | TGTGCCAGCAGCCCCGGGACTAGCGGGGGCGGGAGGTACTTC
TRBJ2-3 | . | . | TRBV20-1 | CSASGTDTQYF | TGCAGTGCTAGCGGGACAGATACGCAGTATTTT
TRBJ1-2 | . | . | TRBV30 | CAWSVLSTADGYTF | TGTGCCTGGAGTGTCCTCTCGACAGCCGATGGCTACACCTTC
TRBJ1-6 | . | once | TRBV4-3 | CASSQGVTSYNSPLHF | TGCGCCAGCAGCCAAGGCGTAACCTCCTATAATTCACCCCTCCACTTT